The entry below describes one T cell receptor (beta chain). Its antigen remains unidentified. The split of CD4+ cells yielded CD45RA+ naive and CD45RA-negative memory subsets. The entry originates in a study of shared clonotypes between healthy human individuals. Study-level points and caveats: Naive CD4 clonotypes overlapped across a few donors at roughly 5.1%. The study found lower generation probabilities in non-shared clonotypes than in those shared by all four donors.

Using immunoSEQ multiplex PCR, the repertoire was profiled, and TCRdb retains in-frame clones only, with some absent. The repertoire holds a few million clones, with just over 90% as singletons. Trimming removed 4 bases from V and 5 bases from J, with 10 bases in between. The germline V gene has CDR1 SGHRS and CDR2 YFSETQ. This CDR3 is 12 amino acids long. This TCR was sampled from a man younger than 35 in good health. The sequencing sample was made of naive CD4+ T cells sorted from blood. Subset described: CD45RA+ positively selected. The rearrangement uses TRBV5-1 and TRBJ2-7; maybe TRBD1 (5 bases). The CDR3 region has the DNA TGCGCCAGCAGCCCGTTGGGGCACGAGCAGTACTTC. As protein: CASSPLGHEQYF.